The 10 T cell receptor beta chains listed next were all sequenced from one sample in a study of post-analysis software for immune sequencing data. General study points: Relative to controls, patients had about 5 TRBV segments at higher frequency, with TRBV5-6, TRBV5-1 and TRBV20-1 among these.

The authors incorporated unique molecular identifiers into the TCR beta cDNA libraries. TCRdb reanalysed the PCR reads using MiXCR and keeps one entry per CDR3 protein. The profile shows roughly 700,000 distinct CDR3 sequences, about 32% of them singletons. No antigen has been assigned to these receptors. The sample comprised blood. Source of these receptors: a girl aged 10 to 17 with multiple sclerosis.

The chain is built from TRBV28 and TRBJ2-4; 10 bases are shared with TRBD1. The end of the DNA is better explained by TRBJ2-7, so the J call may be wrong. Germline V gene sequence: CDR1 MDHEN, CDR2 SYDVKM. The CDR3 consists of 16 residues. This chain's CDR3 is CASSSRGQGGSYEQYF. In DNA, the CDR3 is TGTGCCAGCAGTTCACGAGGACAGGGGGGGTCCTACGAGCAGTACTTC.

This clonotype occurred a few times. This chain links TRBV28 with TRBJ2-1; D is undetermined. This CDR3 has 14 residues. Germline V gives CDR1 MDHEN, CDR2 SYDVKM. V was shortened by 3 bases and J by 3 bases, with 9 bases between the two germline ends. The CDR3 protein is CASSFTGRYNEQFF. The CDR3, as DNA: TGTGCCAGCAGTTTCACGGGCCGCTACAATGAGCAGTTCTTC.

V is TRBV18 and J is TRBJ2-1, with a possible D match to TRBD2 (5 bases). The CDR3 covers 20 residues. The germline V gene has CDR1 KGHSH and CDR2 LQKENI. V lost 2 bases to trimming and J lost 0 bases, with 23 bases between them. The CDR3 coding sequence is TGTGCCAGCTCACCAAGGATTGCCGTTTTCGGGAAAGACTCCTACAATGAGCAGTTCTTC. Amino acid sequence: CASSPRIAVFGKDSYNEQFF.

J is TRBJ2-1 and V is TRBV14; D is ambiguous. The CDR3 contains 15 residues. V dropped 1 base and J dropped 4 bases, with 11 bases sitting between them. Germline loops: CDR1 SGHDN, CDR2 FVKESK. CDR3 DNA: TGTGCCAGCAGCCAAGTGTCACATAGTTACAATGAGCAGTTCTTC. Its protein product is CASSQVSHSYNEQFF.

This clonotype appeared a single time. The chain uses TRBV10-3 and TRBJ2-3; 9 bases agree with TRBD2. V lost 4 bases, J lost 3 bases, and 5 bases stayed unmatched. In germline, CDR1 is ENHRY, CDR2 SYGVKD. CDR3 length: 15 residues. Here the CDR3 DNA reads TGTGCCATCAGTGCGGGACTAGCCGAAACAGATACGCAGTATTTT. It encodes CAISAGLAETDTQYF.

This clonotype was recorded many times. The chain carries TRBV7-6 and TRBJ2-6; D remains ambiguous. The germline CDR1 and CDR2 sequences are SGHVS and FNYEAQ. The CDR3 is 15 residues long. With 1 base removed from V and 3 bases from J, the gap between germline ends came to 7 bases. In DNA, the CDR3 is TGTGCCAGCAGCTTAGAGGTTGGTGGGGCCAACGTCCTGACTTTC. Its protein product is CASSLEVGGANVLTF.

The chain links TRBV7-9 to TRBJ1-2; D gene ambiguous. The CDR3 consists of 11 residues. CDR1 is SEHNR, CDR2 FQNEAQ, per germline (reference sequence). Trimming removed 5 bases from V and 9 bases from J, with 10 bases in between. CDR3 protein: CASSEELSYTF. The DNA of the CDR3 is TGTGCCAGCAGCGAGGAGTTGAGCTACACCTTC.

The CDR3 sequence is CSARPTSGYTDTQYF. The CDR3 nucleotides read TGCAGTGCTCGCCCGACTAGCGGATACACAGATACGCAGTATTTT. V is TRBV20-1 and J is TRBJ2-3, with 9 positions matching TRBD2. V trimming: 5 bases; J trimming: 2 bases; junction bases outside the gene matches: 8. Germline CDR1 reads DFQATT; CDR2 reads SNEGSKA (reference sequence). This CDR3 has 15 residues.

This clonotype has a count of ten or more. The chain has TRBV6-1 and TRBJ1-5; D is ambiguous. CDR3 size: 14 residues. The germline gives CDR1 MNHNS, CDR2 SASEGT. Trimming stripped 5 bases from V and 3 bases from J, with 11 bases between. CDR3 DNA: TGTGCCAGCAGTCTGAGGCAGTCCAATCAGCCCCAGCATTTT. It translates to CASSLRQSNQPQHF.

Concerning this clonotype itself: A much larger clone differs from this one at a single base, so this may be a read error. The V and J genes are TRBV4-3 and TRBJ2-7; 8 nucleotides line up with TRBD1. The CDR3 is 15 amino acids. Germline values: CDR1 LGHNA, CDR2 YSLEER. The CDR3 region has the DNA TGCGCCAGCAGCCGAGGACAGGGTGCATCTTACGTGCAGTACTTC. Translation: CASSRGQGASYVQYF.